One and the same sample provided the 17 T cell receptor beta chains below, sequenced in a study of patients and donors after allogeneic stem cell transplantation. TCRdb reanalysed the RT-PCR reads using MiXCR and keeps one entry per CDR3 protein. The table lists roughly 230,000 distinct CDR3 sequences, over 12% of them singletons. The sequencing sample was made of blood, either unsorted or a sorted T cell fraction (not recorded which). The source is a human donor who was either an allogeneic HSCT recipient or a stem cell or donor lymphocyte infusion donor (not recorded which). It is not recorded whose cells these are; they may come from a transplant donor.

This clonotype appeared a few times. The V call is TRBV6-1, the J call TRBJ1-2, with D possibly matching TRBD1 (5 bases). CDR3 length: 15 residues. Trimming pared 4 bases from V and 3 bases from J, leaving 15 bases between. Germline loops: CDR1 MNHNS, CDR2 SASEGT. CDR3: CASSGGVRRYYGYTF. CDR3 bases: TGTGCCAGCAGTGGGGGGGTGCGGCGGTACTATGGCTACACCTTC.

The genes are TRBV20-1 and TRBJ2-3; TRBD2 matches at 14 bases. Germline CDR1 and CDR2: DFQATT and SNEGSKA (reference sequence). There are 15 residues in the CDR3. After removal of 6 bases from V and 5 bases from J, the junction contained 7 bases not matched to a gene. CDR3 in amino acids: CSAERTSGGLDTQYF. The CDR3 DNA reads TGCAGTGCCGAGAGGACTAGCGGGGGGTTAGATACGCAGTATTTT.

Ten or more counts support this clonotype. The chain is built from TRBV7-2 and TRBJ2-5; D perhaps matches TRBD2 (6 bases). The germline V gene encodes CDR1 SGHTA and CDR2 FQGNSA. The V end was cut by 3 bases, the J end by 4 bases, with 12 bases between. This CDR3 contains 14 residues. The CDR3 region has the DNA TGTGCCAGCAGCTTCCGGGGAGGTGGAGAGACCCAGTACTTC. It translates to CASSFRGGGETQYF.

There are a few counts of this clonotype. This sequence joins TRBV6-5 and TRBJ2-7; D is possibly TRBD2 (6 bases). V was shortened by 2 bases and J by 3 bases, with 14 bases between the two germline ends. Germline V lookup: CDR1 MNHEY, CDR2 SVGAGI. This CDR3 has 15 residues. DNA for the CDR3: TGTGCCAGCAGTTACGAGCCGGGACTCCTCTACGAGCAGTACTTC. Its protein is CASSYEPGLLYEQYF.

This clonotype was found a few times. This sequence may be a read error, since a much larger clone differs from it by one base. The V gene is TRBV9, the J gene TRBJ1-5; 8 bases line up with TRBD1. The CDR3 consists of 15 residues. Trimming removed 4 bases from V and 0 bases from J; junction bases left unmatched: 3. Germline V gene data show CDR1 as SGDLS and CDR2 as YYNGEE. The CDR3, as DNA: TGTGCCAGCAGCCGGACAGGGAATAGCAATCAGCCCCAGCATTTT. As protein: CASSRTGNSNQPQHF.

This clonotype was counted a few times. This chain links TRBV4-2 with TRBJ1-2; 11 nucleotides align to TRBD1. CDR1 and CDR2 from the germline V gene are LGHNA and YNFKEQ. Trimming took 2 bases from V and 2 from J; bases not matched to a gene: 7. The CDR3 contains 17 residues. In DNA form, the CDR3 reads TGTGCCAGCAGCCAACCGGACAGGGGGCTACTCAACTATGGCTACACCTTC. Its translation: CASSQPDRGLLNYGYTF.

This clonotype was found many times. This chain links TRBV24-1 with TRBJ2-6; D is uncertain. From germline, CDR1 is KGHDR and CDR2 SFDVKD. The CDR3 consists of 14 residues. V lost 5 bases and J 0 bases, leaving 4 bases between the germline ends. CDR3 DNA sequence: TGTGCCACCAGTGGATACTCTGGGGCCAACGTCCTGACTTTC. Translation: CATSGYSGANVLTF.

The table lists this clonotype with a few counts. CDR3 loop: CASSLKDTGSGNTIYF. CDR3 nucleotide sequence: TGCGCCAGCAGCTTAAAGGACACCGGCTCTGGAAACACCATATATTTT. J is TRBJ1-3 and V is TRBV5-1, with D possibly matching TRBD1 (5 bases). Germline-derived CDR1 and CDR2 are SGHRS and YFSETQ. CDR3 length: 16 residues. Trimming took off 2 bases at V and 0 bases at J, with 12 bases between the two ends.

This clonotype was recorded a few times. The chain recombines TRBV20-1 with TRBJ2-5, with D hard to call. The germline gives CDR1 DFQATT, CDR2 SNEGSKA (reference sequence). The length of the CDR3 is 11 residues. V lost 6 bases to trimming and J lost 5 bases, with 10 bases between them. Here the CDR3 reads CSAVRMETQYF. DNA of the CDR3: TGCAGTGCCGTCAGGATGGAGACCCAGTACTTC.

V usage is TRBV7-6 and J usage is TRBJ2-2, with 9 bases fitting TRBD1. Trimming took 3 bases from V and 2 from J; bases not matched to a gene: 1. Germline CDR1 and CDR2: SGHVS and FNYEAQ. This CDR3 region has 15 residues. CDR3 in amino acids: CASSLDRGNTGELFF. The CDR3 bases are TGTGCCAGCAGCTTGGACAGGGGAAACACCGGGGAGCTGTTTTTT.

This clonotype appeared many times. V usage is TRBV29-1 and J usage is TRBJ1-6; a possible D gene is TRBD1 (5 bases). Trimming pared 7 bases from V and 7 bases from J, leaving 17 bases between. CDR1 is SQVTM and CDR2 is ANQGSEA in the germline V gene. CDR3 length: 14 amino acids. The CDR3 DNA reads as TGCAGCGCCCAACTGGGGACGGAGAATTCACCCCTCCACTTT. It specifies CSAQLGTENSPLHF.

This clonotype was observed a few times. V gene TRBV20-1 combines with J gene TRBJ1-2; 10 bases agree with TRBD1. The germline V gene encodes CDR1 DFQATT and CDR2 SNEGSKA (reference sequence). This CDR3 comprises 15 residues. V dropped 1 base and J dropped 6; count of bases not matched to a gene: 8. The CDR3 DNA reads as TGCAGTGCTAGAGGGGAGACAGGGGGCAGTCATGGCTACACCTTC. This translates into CSARGETGGSHGYTF.

The CDR3: CAIRTAGEKLFF. The CDR3 DNA reads TGTGCCATCAGGACAGCTGGTGAAAAACTGTTTTTT. V is TRBV10-3 and J is TRBJ1-4, with a possible D match to TRBD1 (5 bases). Trimming took 6 bases from V and 7 from J, leaving 9 bases between them. The V gene's germline CDR1 is ENHRY and CDR2 SYGVKD. The CDR3 sequence is 12 residues long.

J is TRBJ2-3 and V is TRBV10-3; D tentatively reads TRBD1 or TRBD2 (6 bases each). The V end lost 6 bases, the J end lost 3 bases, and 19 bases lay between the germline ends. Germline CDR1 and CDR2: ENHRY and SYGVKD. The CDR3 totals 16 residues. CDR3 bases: TGTGCCATCAGAATGTCCCTACAGGGAGGTACAGATACGCAGTATTTT. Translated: CAIRMSLQGGTDTQYF.

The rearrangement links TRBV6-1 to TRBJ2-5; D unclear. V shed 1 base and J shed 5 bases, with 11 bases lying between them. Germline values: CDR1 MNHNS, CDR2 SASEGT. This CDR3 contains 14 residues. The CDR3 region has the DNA TGTGCCAGCAGTGAAGTAGGAATTCTCGAGACCCAGTACTTC. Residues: CASSEVGILETQYF.

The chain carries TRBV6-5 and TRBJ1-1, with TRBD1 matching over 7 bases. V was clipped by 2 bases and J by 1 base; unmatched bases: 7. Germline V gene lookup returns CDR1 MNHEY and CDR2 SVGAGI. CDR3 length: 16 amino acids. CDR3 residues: CASSYKKGASNTEAFF. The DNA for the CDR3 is TGTGCCAGCAGTTACAAAAAGGGGGCGTCGAACACTGAAGCTTTCTTT.

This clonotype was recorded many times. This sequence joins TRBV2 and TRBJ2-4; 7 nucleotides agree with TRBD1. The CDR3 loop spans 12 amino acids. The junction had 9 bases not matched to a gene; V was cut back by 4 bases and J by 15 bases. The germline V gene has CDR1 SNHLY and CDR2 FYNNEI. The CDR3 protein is CASSADRTGGYF. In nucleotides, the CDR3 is TGTGCCAGCAGTGCCGATCGGACAGGAGGGTACTTC.